These T cell receptor beta chains were read from a single sample in a study of T cell repertoires in cytomegalovirus infection. TCRdb independently ran MiXCR on the reads; one entry per CDR3 protein. This sample has 380,000 or so distinct CDR3 sequences, with about 35% found just once. No antigen has been assigned to these receptors. Material: cultured PBMCs, obtained from culture after CMV antigen stimulation. These receptors were collected from a human donor in good health (CMV status not recorded). Some clones in this sample may be carry-over from other donors' samples. Each CDR3 is given with its conserved first and last residue. D genes are given only for firm matches. Expanded clones are given a class, and other clones once, few, many or no size at all.

abundance,j_gene,len,d_gene,v_gene,CDR3nt,CDR3aa
few,TRBJ2-1,17,TRBD2,TRBV19,TGTGCCAGTAGCGTTCTCGCCGGGACTAGCGGGAGCAATGAGCAGTTCTTC,CASSVLAGTSGSNEQFF
.,TRBJ2-1,13,TRBD1,TRBV7-9,TGTGCCAGCAGCTTAGCGACAGGGGATGAGCAGTTCTTC,CASSLATGDEQFF
.,TRBJ2-2,15,TRBD2,TRBV20-1,TGCAGTGCAAAGACTAGCGGGAGTTTCACCGGGGAGCTGTTTTTT,CSAKTSGSFTGELFF
few,TRBJ1-2,14,.,TRBV9,TGTGCCAGCAGCGTAGAGGCAGCTAACTATGGCTACACCTTC,CASSVEAANYGYTF
few,TRBJ1-2,14,.,TRBV7-2,TGTGCCAGCAGCACAACCTCGGGCCTTTATGGCTACACCTTC,CASSTTSGLYGYTF
once,TRBJ2-2,14,.,TRBV12-3/TRBV12-4,TGTGCCAGCAGTGGAGGGGCCGAGACCGGGGAGCTGTTTTTT,CASSGGAETGELFF
few,TRBJ2-5,13,TRBD1,TRBV19,TGCTCAACGTCTCGGGACAGGGTAGAGACCCAGTACTTC,CSTSRDRVETQYF
few,TRBJ2-1,11,.,TRBV6-1,TGTGCCAGCAGCAATAACAGGGTGCAGTTCTTC,CASSNNRVQFF
few,TRBJ2-1,17,TRBD2,TRBV6-5,TGTGCCAGCAGTTACTCGTCTAGCGGGTTTGGAGGCAATGAGCAGTTCTTC,CASSYSSSGFGGNEQFF
few,TRBJ2-2,15,TRBD1,TRBV4-1,TGCGCCAGCAGCCAGTGGACAGGGGCCCCCGGGGAGCTGTTTTTT,CASSQWTGAPGELFF
.,TRBJ2-1,16,TRBD1,TRBV9,TGTGCCAGCAGCGTAGAGAGACAGGGGGCGAGGTATGAGCAGTTCTTC,CASSVERQGARYEQFF
.,TRBJ2-1,14,.,TRBV19,TGTGCCAGTAGTTTTCTGGACACGTACAATGAGCAGTTCTTC,CASSFLDTYNEQFF
few,TRBJ2-1,12,.,TRBV7-8,TGTGCCAGCAGCTTTGTAGCAGGCGAGCAGTTCTTC,CASSFVAGEQFF
.,TRBJ1-1,14,TRBD1,TRBV6-2/TRBV6-3,TGTGCCAGCATCGAGGACAGGGCTGATACTGAAGCTTTCTTT,CASIEDRADTEAFF
.,TRBJ1-1,11,.,TRBV30,TGTGCCTGGAACAGGGACGCTGAAGCTTTCTTT,CAWNRDAEAFF
few,TRBJ2-3,13,.,TRBV7-3,TGTGCCAGCGGGGAGGTCACTCGAGATACGCAGTATTTT,CASGEVTRDTQYF
many,TRBJ1-5,14,.,TRBV7-8,TGTGCCAGCAGCTTAAAGGGAAGCAATCAGCCCCAGCATTTT,CASSLKGSNQPQHF
many,TRBJ1-3,14,.,TRBV7-2,TGTGCCAGCAGCGTAGAGGCGGCTGGAAACACCATATATTTT,CASSVEAAGNTIYF
.,TRBJ2-1,15,TRBD2,TRBV20-1,TGCAGTGCTAGTCGAGGGCGGGAGTATGGGCATGAGCAGTTCTTC,CSASRGREYGHEQFF
few,TRBJ1-1,15,TRBD1,TRBV12-3/TRBV12-4,TGTGCCAGCACTCGGACAGGGAGTTTGGAGACTGAAGCTTTCTTT,CASTRTGSLETEAFF
few,TRBJ1-4,14,TRBD1,TRBV7-2,TGTGCCAGCAGCTCTGGACAGGGCCCCGAAAAACTGTTTTTT,CASSSGQGPEKLFF
.,TRBJ2-2,15,.,TRBV7-3,TGTGCCAGCAGCTTAACGGCGAGCAGCACCGGGGAGCTGTTTTTT,CASSLTASSTGELFF
.,TRBJ2-5,13,TRBD2,TRBV7-2,TGTGCCAGCAGCTCCAGCGGGGGTGAGACCCAGTACTTC,CASSSSGGETQYF
.,TRBJ2-1,15,.,TRBV11-3,TGTGCCAGCAGCCCCGGACTTCAAATCTACAATGAGCAGTTCTTC,CASSPGLQIYNEQFF
.,TRBJ2-3,15,TRBD2,TRBV7-8,TGTGCCAGCAGGCAGGGACTAGCGGGATTGGATACGCAGTATTTT,CASRQGLAGLDTQYF
many,TRBJ1-1,16,.,TRBV7-9,TGTGCCAGCAGCTTAGATGTTTCGGCAGGTTGGGCTGAAGCTTTCTTT,CASSLDVSAGWAEAFF
.,TRBJ1-1,13,.,TRBV7-2,TGTGCCAGCAGCTTCTACCTAGGCCCTGAAGCTTTCTTT,CASSFYLGPEAFF
medium-sized,TRBJ2-5,18,TRBD2,TRBV7-2,TGTGCCAGCAGCTTAAGACCGCTAGCGGGAGGGAATGGGGAGACCCAGTACTTC,CASSLRPLAGGNGETQYF
.,TRBJ2-3,15,.,TRBV7-2,TGTGCCAGCAGCTTAGGGTGGGCTAGCTCAGATACGCAGTATTTT,CASSLGWASSDTQYF
few,TRBJ2-3,15,.,TRBV6-5,TGTGCCAGCTCAATTTTAGGGGCAAGCACAGATACGCAGTATTTT,CASSILGASTDTQYF
.,TRBJ1-2,10,.,TRBV20-1,TGCAGTGCTACGACGGATGGCTACACCTTC,CSATTDGYTF
.,TRBJ1-5,13,.,TRBV19,TGTGCCAGTGTGTTGGGGGCGGGTCAGCCCCAGCATTTT,CASVLGAGQPQHF
.,TRBJ2-5,15,.,TRBV11-3,TGTGCCAGCAGCTTTACAGCGAGCACCCAAGAGACCCAGTACTTC,CASSFTASTQETQYF
few,TRBJ1-1,18,TRBD1,TRBV2,TGTGCCAGCACCACCCACCGGGCAGGGGGCCGGCGGAGCACTGAAGCTTTCTTT,CASTTHRAGGRRSTEAFF
.,TRBJ1-5,15,.,TRBV19,TGTGCCAGTAGTATAGGAGCAGTCGGCAATCAGCCCCAGCATTTT,CASSIGAVGNQPQHF
few,TRBJ2-3,17,TRBD2,TRBV28,TGTGCCAGCAGTTTAGCGGGACTAGCGGATAGCACAGATACGCAGTATTTT,CASSLAGLADSTDTQYF
.,TRBJ2-1,13,TRBD2,TRBV6-2/TRBV6-3,TGTGCCAGCGACCCAGCGGGGCGGAATGAGCAGTTCTTC,CASDPAGRNEQFF
.,TRBJ2-1,12,.,TRBV6-5,TGTGCCAGCAGTTTGAACAGGCATGAGCAGTTCTTC,CASSLNRHEQFF
.,TRBJ2-1,12,.,TRBV5-6,TGTGCCAGCAGCCCGGGGGCGAATGAGCAGTTCTTC,CASSPGANEQFF
.,TRBJ1-2,13,TRBD1,TRBV12-3/TRBV12-4,TGTGCCAGCAGTTGGACAGGGAGGAGGGGCTACACCTTC,CASSWTGRRGYTF
few,TRBJ2-3,11,.,TRBV7-2,TGTGCCAGCAGCCGGGCGGCTACGCAGTATTTT,CASSRAATQYF
few,TRBJ2-7,16,TRBD2,TRBV7-2,TGTGCCAGCAGCCCCCGGGCTAGCGGGACTACCTACGAGCAGTACTTC,CASSPRASGTTYEQYF
.,TRBJ2-7,17,TRBD1,TRBV7-2,TGTGCCAGCAGCTTAGCCGCCACCGGGACAGGTAGCCTCCAGCAGTACTTC,CASSLAATGTGSLQQYF
few,TRBJ2-3,15,TRBD2,TRBV5-4,TGTGCCAGCAGCTCAGCGGGAGGTTTGTCAGATACGCAGTATTTT,CASSSAGGLSDTQYF
.,TRBJ1-6,15,.,TRBV7-2,TGTGCCAGCAGCCCCGTTGCGGGACTAGATTCACCCCTCCACTTT,CASSPVAGLDSPLHF
.,TRBJ2-5,18,TRBD1,TRBV12-3/TRBV12-4,TGTGCCAGCAGTTTATGGCAGGGGGCAAGCCGTGATGGGGAGACCCAGTACTTC,CASSLWQGASRDGETQYF
.,TRBJ1-1,15,.,TRBV4-1,TGCGCCAGCAGCCCGCAGCGGGGTAAAAGTACTGAAGCTTTCTTT,CASSPQRGKSTEAFF
few,TRBJ2-1,14,.,TRBV7-2,TGTGCCAGCAGCTTAGAGACACTAGCCCATGAGCAGTTCTTC,CASSLETLAHEQFF
many,TRBJ1-5,13,.,TRBV6-5,TGTGCCAGTAGTTATAGGAGCAATCAGCCCCAGCATTTT,CASSYRSNQPQHF
.,TRBJ1-1,13,TRBD1,TRBV7-2,TGTGCCAGCAGCTCCCCGGGACAGGGGATCGGTTTCTTT,CASSSPGQGIGFF
once,TRBJ2-4,15,.,TRBV7-2,TGTGCCAGCAGCTTACGGGGTGTAGCCAAAAACATTCAGTACTTC,CASSLRGVAKNIQYF
.,TRBJ1-1,15,.,TRBV4-1,TGCGCCAGCAGCCACGCAAACAGCCTGAACACTGAAGCTTTCTTT,CASSHANSLNTEAFF
.,TRBJ2-3,15,.,TRBV20-1,TGCAGTGCTAGAGATCCCCTTCGGAGCACAGATACGCAGTATTTT,CSARDPLRSTDTQYF
.,TRBJ2-1,13,.,TRBV19,TGTGCCAGTAGTATACCTGCCTACAATGAGCAGTTCTTC,CASSIPAYNEQFF
.,TRBJ2-7,13,.,TRBV28,TGTGCCAGCAGAACCGGGAGCAAATACGAGCAGTACTTC,CASRTGSKYEQYF